The 17 T cell receptor beta chains given below trace back to one sample, sequenced in a study of T cells in Graves' hyperthyroidism and ophthalmopathy. From RNA transcripts, TCR beta CDR3 regions were amplified. A first-round RT-PCR of the TCR CDR3 used the HTBI primer set. TCRdb called the multiplex PCR reads again in MiXCR, with one record for every CDR3 protein. This sample yields approximately 530,000 distinct CDR3 sequences, of which just under 20% are seen a single time; about 50% belongs to the top ten. Specimen: blood. The receptors were sampled from a man aged 35 to 55 with Graves' ophthalmopathy.

This clonotype was seen many times. V gene TRBV2 combines with J gene TRBJ2-1, with 7 bases matching TRBD2. The CDR3 totals 15 residues. CDR1 SNHLY and CDR2 FYNNEI come from the germline V gene. The J segment lost 3 bases and the V segment lost 3 bases, leaving 5 bases of the junction unmatched. DNA for the CDR3: TGTGCCAGCAGTGAGGGCGGGAGATTCTACAATGAGCAGTTCTTC. Translated: CASSEGGRFYNEQFF.

This clonotype showed up many times. The gene calls are TRBV18 and TRBJ1-5; D unresolved. Germline V gene lookup returns CDR1 KGHSH and CDR2 LQKENI. With 2 bases removed from V and 4 bases from J, the gap between germline ends came to 15 bases. The CDR3 runs 16 residues. CDR3 loop: CASSPVKVRENQPQHF. CDR3 DNA sequence: TGTGCCAGCTCACCAGTTAAGGTCCGGGAGAATCAGCCCCAGCATTTT.

V usage is TRBV6-6 and J usage is TRBJ2-7, with D uncertain. CDR1 is MNHNY, CDR2 SVGAGI, per germline (reference sequence). This CDR3 spans 11 amino acids. V was pared by 1 base and J by 9 bases, with 7 bases between. The CDR3 loop is CASSYLGGQYF. In DNA form, the CDR3 reads TGTGCCAGCAGTTACTTGGGCGGGCAGTACTTC.

The gene calls are TRBV5-4 and TRBJ2-1; the match to TRBD2 covers 12 bases. Germline loops: CDR1 SGHNT, CDR2 YYREEE (reference sequence). Trimming took 6 bases from V and 10 from J; bases not matched to a gene: 14. CDR3 length: 16 amino acids. The CDR3 DNA reads TGTGCCAGCACCTCAAGGACTAGCGGGGTTTCCAGGGAGCAGTTCTTC. As protein: CASTSRTSGVSREQFF.

This chain connects TRBV19 to TRBJ2-3; 10 positions agree with TRBD1. Germline CDR1 reads LNHDA; CDR2 reads SQIVND (reference sequence). V lost 6 bases and J lost 3; bases outside the gene matches: 3. This CDR3 contains 14 residues. In DNA form, the CDR3 reads TGTGCCAGTAGGACAGGGGGCAGGACAGATACGCAGTATTTT. This encodes CASRTGGRTDTQYF.

V is TRBV7-2 and J is TRBJ2-1, with 15 bases aligning to TRBD2. CDR3 length equals 19 residues. Germline values: CDR1 SGHTA, CDR2 FQGNSA. V was pared by 3 bases and J by 6 bases, with 12 bases of the junction left unmatched. This CDR3 reads CASSFSGLAGGWVRNEQFF. DNA of the CDR3: TGTGCCAGCAGCTTCTCCGGACTAGCGGGAGGGTGGGTGCGCAATGAGCAGTTCTTC.

About this clonotype itself: This could be a read error, since a much larger clone is one nucleotide away. CDR3 amino acids: CASSGRGEAFF. CDR3 sequence (DNA): TGTGCCAGCAGCGGGAGGGGAGAAGCTTTCTTT. The chain combines TRBV9 with TRBJ1-1; a possible D gene is TRBD1 (5 bases). CDR3 length: 11 residues. V was shortened by 3 bases and J by 8 bases, with 8 bases between the two germline ends. Germline CDR1 is SGDLS and CDR2 is YYNGEE.

The chain employs TRBV29-1 and TRBJ1-2, with no clear D. The V end lost 5 bases, the J end lost 8 bases, and 15 bases lay between the germline ends. There are 12 residues in the CDR3. Germline V gives CDR1 SQVTM, CDR2 ANQGSEA. As DNA, the CDR3 is TGCAGCGTTTTGCCAGGCCTGGGGGGCTACACCTTC. Amino acids: CSVLPGLGGYTF.

This clonotype has at least ten counts. V and J are TRBV18 and TRBJ1-2, with a possible D match to TRBD1 (6 bases). The CDR3 loop spans 14 amino acids. Germline V gives CDR1 KGHSH, CDR2 LQKENI. The V end was cut by 0 bases, the J end by 1 base, with 6 bases between. CDR3 in DNA: TGTGCCAGCTCACCACCACAGGGTAACTATGGCTACACCTTC. It translates to CASSPPQGNYGYTF. The full variable domain, rest sourced from reference TRBV18 and TRBJ1-2, is NAGVMQNPRHLVRRRGQEARLRCSPMKGHSHVYWYRQLPEEGLKFMVYLQKENIIDESGMPKERFSAEFPKEGPSILRIQQVVRGDSAAYFCASSPPQGNYGYTFGSGTRLTVV.

This clonotype was counted ten times or more. This chain connects TRBV12-3 or TRBV12-4 to TRBJ2-3, with 10 bases aligning to TRBD2. After removal of 1 base from V and 2 bases from J, the junction contained 3 bases not matched to a gene. The CDR3 is 16 amino acids. CDR3 protein: CASSLGTSGLTDTQYF. In nucleotides, the CDR3 is TGTGCCAGCAGTTTAGGGACTAGCGGACTCACAGATACGCAGTATTTT.

This clonotype occurred many times. The V and J genes are TRBV7-2 and TRBJ2-4; D gene unclear. V shed 3 bases and J shed 1 base, with 10 bases lying between them. The CDR3 is 15 amino acids. CDR1 and CDR2 (germline): SGHTA, FQGNSA. CDR3 in amino acids: CASSLTADAKNIQYF. In DNA form, the CDR3 reads TGTGCCAGCAGCTTGACGGCCGATGCCAAAAACATTCAGTACTTC.

This clonotype was counted a few times. The rearrangement uses TRBV29-1 and TRBJ1-2; 7 bases are shared with TRBD1. This CDR3 region has 14 residues. Germline values: CDR1 SQVTM, CDR2 ANQGSEA. With 6 bases clipped from V and 8 bases from J, the junction kept 15 bases outside the gene matches. As DNA, the CDR3 is TGCAGCGTAACGAAGGTGGAGGGGGCGATAGGCTACACCTTC. Translation gives CSVTKVEGAIGYTF.

This clonotype was detected many times. The V call is TRBV7-8, the J call TRBJ1-5; 7 nucleotides line up with TRBD1. V dropped 1 base and J dropped 0; count of bases not matched to a gene: 6. CDR3 length equals 17 residues. Per germline, CDR1 SGHVS and CDR2 FQNEAQ. The CDR3 here is CASSLGATGASNQPQHF. DNA for the CDR3: TGTGCCAGCAGCTTAGGAGCCACAGGGGCTAGCAATCAGCCCCAGCATTTT.

This clonotype was detected many times. The rearrangement links TRBV12-3 or TRBV12-4 to TRBJ2-5; TRBD2 aligns across 11 bases. The CDR3 consists of 18 residues. The V and J ends lost 7 bases and 4 bases, in that order; junction bases with no gene match: 17. CDR3: CASTQGVAGGGTGETQYF. CDR3 nucleotide sequence: TGTGCCAGCACCCAAGGGGTAGCGGGAGGGGGTACGGGAGAGACCCAGTACTTC.

The gene calls are TRBV15 and TRBJ2-5; TRBD1 agrees at 8 bases. Germline CDR1 is LNHNV and CDR2 is YYDKDF (reference sequence). Losses at the gene ends were 0 bases for V and 5 bases for J; bases not matched to a gene: 2. The CDR3 sequence is 14 residues long. The DNA of the CDR3 is TGTGCCACCAGCAGAGATCGACAGGGGGAGACCCAGTACTTC. Protein sequence: CATSRDRQGETQYF.

As for this clonotype: One base away lies a much larger clone, so this may be a sequencing read error. The rearrangement joins TRBV20-1 to TRBJ2-2, with D perhaps given as TRBD1 or TRBD2 (7 bases each). Trimming pared 8 bases from V and 7 bases from J, leaving 23 bases between. The CDR3 length is 15 residues. CDR1 and CDR2 (germline): DFQATT, SNEGSKA (reference sequence). Here the CDR3 DNA reads TGCAGTCCCATCTTGTTGGGAGGGGGCGTCGGGGAGCTGTTTTTT. Translating gives CSPILLGGGVGELFF.

This clonotype was picked up a small number of times. The chain employs TRBV7-2 and TRBJ2-7; unclear D gene. V was cut by 5 bases and J by 3 bases, with 14 bases left in between. The CDR3 sequence is 14 residues long. Per the germline V gene, CDR1 is SGHTA and CDR2 is FQGNSA. The CDR3 protein is CASSPIVWGYEQYF. CDR3 coding DNA: TGTGCCAGCAGCCCCATCGTTTGGGGCTACGAGCAGTACTTC. The whole variable domain, remainder taken from reference TRBV7-2 and TRBJ2-7, is GAGVSQSPSNKVTEKGKDVELRCDPISGHTALYWYRQSLGQGLEFLIYFQGNSAPDKSGLPSDRFSAERTGGSVSTLTIQRTQQEDSAVYLCASSPIVWGYEQYFGPGTRLTVT.